The clone carrying this T cell receptor beta chain showed up just a few times. Its matching antigen is unknown. In TCRdb, the 5' RACE reads were re-called with MiXCR into one record per CDR3 protein. The data show hundreds of thousands of distinct CDR3 sequences, about 24% seen once. This record belongs to a study of T-cell memory formation after mild COVID-19. Study-wide results and caveats: Contracting clones from day 15 to 85 had balanced CD4/CD8; later expanders favoured CD4+. Largely, contracting CD4+ clones fell within CM and EM, and contracting CD8+ clones within EMRA.

V was pared by 2 bases and J by 7 bases, with 8 bases of the junction left unmatched. Germline V lookup: CDR1 MNHNS, CDR2 SASEGT. CDR3 length: 17 amino acids. This chain joins TRBV6-1 and TRBJ2-3; 14 bases match TRBD2. The material sequenced was PBMCs or a T cell subset sorted from them (not recorded which). The sequence was collected from an adult woman who had mild COVID-19 (a few samples of this study predate the infection). Cell type and time point are not known. This CDR3 reads CASSERGLAGAVYTQYF. CDR3 DNA: TGTGCCAGCAGTGAAAGGGGACTAGCGGGGGCCGTGTATACGCAGTATTTT.